This TCR beta chain comes out of a study of shared clonotypes between healthy human individuals. Findings and limits, study-wide: An effect of sequencing depth on clonotype sharing among donors was expected.

About this clone: Its specificity is not known. A much bigger clone sits one base away, suggesting this may be a read error.

In germline, CDR1 is SGHRS, CDR2 YFSETQ. This CDR3 comprises 14 residues. Trimming removed 0 bases from V and 2 bases from J; junction bases left unmatched: 1. Sequencing was at deep level. Genomic DNA per cell subset filled all wells of several immunoSEQ plates. The repertoire was sequenced with immunoSEQ multiplex PCR; TCRdb's copy has only in-frame clones and lacks some. Of roughly 480,000 clones listed, 79% were seen once; the top ten hold approximately 12%. This receptor was obtained from a woman between 40 and 50 years old in good health. Some clones in this sample may be carry-over from other donors' samples. Source material: PBMCs. The chain combines TRBV5-1 with TRBJ2-5; TRBD1 matches at 7 bases. CDR3: CASSLGGQQETQYF. Written as DNA, the CDR3 is TGCGCCAGCAGCTTGGGGGGACAGCAAGAGACCCAGTACTTC.